Listed below are T cell receptor beta chains from one sample, sequenced in a study of monozygotic twins with inflammatory bowel disease. TCRdb reprocessed the 5' RACE reads; each CDR3 protein has one entry and no DNA is given. This listing includes fewer than 350,000 distinct CDR3 sequences. The sequenced sample was blood. The receptor source for this set is a human donor with ulcerative colitis or Crohn's disease, or a healthy co-twin of an affected twin (not recorded which). Each CDR3 is given with its conserved first and last residue. Each record gives: V gene, CDR3 length, J gene, CDR3 protein.

V: TRBV7-2; length: 14; J: TRBJ2-7; CDR3: CASSLVPRPYEQYF
V: TRBV5-1; length: 13; J: TRBJ1-5; CDR3: CASSVAPNQPQHF
V: TRBV6-2/TRBV6-3; length: 15; J: TRBJ2-2; CDR3: CASSYGTGDSGELFF
V: TRBV29-1; length: 13; J: TRBJ1-3; CDR3: CSVQGAGGNTIYF
V: TRBV5-1; length: 16; J: TRBJ2-3; CDR3: CASSIAPGRSEDTQYF
V: TRBV2; length: 13; J: TRBJ2-5; CDR3: CASSGGVGETQYF
V: TRBV29-1; length: 13; J: TRBJ2-2; CDR3: CSALGQNTGELFF
V: TRBV12-3/TRBV12-4; length: 13; J: TRBJ1-1; CDR3: CASRDSEGTEAFF
V: TRBV28; length: 16; J: TRBJ2-3; CDR3: CASSGGLAGGKYTQYF
V: TRBV12-3/TRBV12-4; length: 16; J: TRBJ1-4; CDR3: CASSPGVGHRNEKLFF
V: TRBV30; length: 16; J: TRBJ1-2; CDR3: CAWMSGTGGVNYGYTF
V: TRBV20-1; length: 14; J: TRBJ2-1; CDR3: CSADPVARMGEKFF
V: TRBV11-3; length: 15; J: TRBJ1-1; CDR3: CASSLAGAVATEAFF
V: TRBV6-2/TRBV6-3; length: 20; J: TRBJ2-3; CDR3: CASSYPQGSGGSASTDTQYF
V: TRBV20-1; length: 15; J: TRBJ2-7; CDR3: CSASRAGGRVGEQYF
V: TRBV5-1; length: 15; J: TRBJ2-1; CDR3: CASSLVSGPGDEQFF
V: TRBV7-9; length: 14; J: TRBJ2-1; CDR3: CASSLAGTNNEQFF
V: TRBV5-1; length: 14; J: TRBJ2-6; CDR3: CASSLGGGANVLTF
V: TRBV12-3/TRBV12-4; length: 13; J: TRBJ2-7; CDR3: CASSLWGGYEQYF
V: TRBV18; length: 11; J: TRBJ2-4; CDR3: CASSREDIQYF
V: TRBV23-1; length: 16; J: TRBJ2-1; CDR3: CASRVRLAGEGDEQFF
V: TRBV27; length: 12; J: TRBJ1-3; CDR3: CAAGSHGNTIYF
V: TRBV7-2; length: 15; J: TRBJ2-2; CDR3: CASSLDGLRTGELFF